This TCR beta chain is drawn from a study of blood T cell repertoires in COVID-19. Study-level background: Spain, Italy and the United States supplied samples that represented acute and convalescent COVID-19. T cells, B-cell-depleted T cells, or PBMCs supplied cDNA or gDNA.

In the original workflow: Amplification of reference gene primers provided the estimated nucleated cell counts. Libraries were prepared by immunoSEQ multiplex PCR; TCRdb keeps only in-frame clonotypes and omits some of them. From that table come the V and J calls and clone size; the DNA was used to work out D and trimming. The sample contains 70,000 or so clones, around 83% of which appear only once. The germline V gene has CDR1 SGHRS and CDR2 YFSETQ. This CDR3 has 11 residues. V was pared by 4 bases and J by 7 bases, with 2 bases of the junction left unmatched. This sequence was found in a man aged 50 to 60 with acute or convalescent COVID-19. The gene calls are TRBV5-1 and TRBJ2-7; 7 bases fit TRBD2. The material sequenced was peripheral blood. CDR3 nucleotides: TGCGCCAGCAGCGTCGGGGGGGAGCAGTACTTC. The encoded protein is CASSVGGEQYF.